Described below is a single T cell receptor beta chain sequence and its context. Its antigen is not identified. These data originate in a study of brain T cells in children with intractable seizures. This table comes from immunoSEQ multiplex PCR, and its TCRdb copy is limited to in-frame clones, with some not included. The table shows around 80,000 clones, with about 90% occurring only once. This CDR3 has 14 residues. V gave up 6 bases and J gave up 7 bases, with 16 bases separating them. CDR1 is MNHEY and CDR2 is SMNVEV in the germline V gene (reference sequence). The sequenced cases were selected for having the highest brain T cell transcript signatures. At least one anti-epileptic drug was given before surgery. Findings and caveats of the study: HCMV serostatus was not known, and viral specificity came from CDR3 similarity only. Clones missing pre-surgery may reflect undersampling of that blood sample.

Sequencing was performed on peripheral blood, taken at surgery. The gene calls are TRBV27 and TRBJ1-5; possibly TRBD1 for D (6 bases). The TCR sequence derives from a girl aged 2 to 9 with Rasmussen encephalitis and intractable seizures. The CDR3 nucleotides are TGTGCCAGCAGCCCGTTACAGGGTTGGCAGCCCCAGCATTTT. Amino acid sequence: CASSPLQGWQPQHF.